This entry describes one TCR beta chain. The germline CDR1 and CDR2 sequences are SGHTA and FQGNSA. V was clipped by 2 bases and J by 5 bases, with 16 bases between them. This CDR3 has 15 amino acids. The data are from a study of blood T cell repertoires in COVID-19. Study details: Material from acute and convalescent COVID-19 was sourced from the United States, Italy and Spain. In each case, the material was cDNA or gDNA derived from T cells, B-cell-depleted T cells, or PBMCs.

In the study's own analysis: From reference gene primer amplification, estimates of nucleated cell counts were derived. Profiling relied on immunoSEQ multiplex PCR, and the TCRdb table lists in-frame clones only, not all of them. V and J calls and clone size are given by that table; D and trimming were obtained from the DNA. The repertoire includes about 100,000 clones, around four fifths of them detected once, and roughly 12% sits in the top ten. Input material: peripheral blood. The chain uses TRBV7-2 and TRBJ2-7, with a weak D call TRBD1 (7 bases). The TCR comes from a middle-aged man with active or convalescent COVID-19. CDR3: CASSLPQGGPHEQYF. The CDR3 region has the DNA TGTGCCAGCAGCTTACCCCAGGGGGGCCCCCACGAGCAGTACTTC.